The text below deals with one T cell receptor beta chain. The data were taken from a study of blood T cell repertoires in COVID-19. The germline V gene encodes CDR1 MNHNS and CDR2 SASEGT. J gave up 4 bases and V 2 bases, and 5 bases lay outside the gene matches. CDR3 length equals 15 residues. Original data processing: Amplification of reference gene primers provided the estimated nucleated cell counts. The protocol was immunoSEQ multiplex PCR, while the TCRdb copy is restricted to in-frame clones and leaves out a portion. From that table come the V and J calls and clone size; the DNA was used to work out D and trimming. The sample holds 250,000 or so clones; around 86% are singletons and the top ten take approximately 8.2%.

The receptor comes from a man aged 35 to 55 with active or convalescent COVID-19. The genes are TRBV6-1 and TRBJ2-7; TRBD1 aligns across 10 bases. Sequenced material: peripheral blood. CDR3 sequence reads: CASSETPGQGYEQYF. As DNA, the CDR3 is TGTGCCAGCAGTGAAACACCGGGACAGGGGTACGAGCAGTACTTC.